The 13 T cell receptor beta chains presented below share a single source sample, sequenced in a study of graft-versus-host responses after intestinal transplantation. Profiled with immunoSEQ multiplex PCR; TCRdb holds only in-frame clones, not every one. Of 80,000 to 95,000 clones listed, about 93% are singletons. These receptors have no identified antigens. The source material was unstimulated CD8+ T cells sorted from spleen or lymph node cells, sampled before intestinal transplant. The receptors originated from a human donor who received an intestinal transplant.

The rearrangement uses TRBV6-6 and TRBJ2-7; D remains unclear. CDR1 is MNHNY and CDR2 is SVGAGI in the germline V gene (reference sequence). This CDR3 is built from 12 residues. V shed 6 bases and J shed 2 bases, with 8 bases lying between them. The DNA for the CDR3 is TGTGCCAGCAGGCCCCACCCCTACGAGCAGTACTTC. It is translated as CASRPHPYEQYF.

This clone was seen only once. The gene calls are TRBV6-5 and TRBJ2-1, with D perhaps assigned TRBD1 or TRBD2 (5 bases each). This CDR3 comprises 14 residues. V was clipped by 2 bases and J by 4 bases, with 9 bases between them. Germline V gene data show CDR1 as MNHEY and CDR2 as SVGAGI. CDR3 nucleotides: TGTGCCAGCAGTTACAGGGACGTTTACAATGAGCAGTTCTTC. Protein: CASSYRDVYNEQFF.

The V gene is TRBV11-2, the J gene TRBJ2-7; tentative D call: TRBD2 (6 bases). CDR3 length: 18 residues. Germline values: CDR1 SGHAT, CDR2 FQNNGV. The V and J ends lost 5 bases and 2 bases respectively, with 25 bases between them. The CDR3 DNA sequence: TGTGCCAGCAGCAAAGTCTCCACACCGGGACTCTCAACCTACGAGCAGTACTTC. It yields the protein CASSKVSTPGLSTYEQYF.

CDR3 amino acids: CASSLDREAAYNEQFF. CDR3 bases: TGTGCCAGCAGCTTAGATAGGGAGGCGGCATACAATGAGCAGTTCTTC. The genes are TRBV7-3 and TRBJ2-1, with a possible D match to TRBD2 (6 bases). The V end was cut by 2 bases, the J end by 4 bases, with 15 bases between. From germline, CDR1 is SGHTA and CDR2 FQGTGA. The CDR3 contains 16 residues.

The V and J genes are TRBV11-2 and TRBJ2-3, with 12 bases identical to TRBD2. The CDR3 is 15 residues long. With 7 bases clipped from V and 6 bases from J, the junction kept 8 bases outside the gene matches. Germline loops: CDR1 SGHAT, CDR2 FQNNGV. Here the CDR3 reads CASKLLAGGGDTQYF. DNA of the CDR3: TGTGCCAGCAAACTACTAGCGGGGGGAGGGGATACGCAGTATTTT. The full variable domain, rest sourced from reference TRBV11-2 and TRBJ2-3, is EAGVAQSPRYKIIEKRQSVAFWCNPISGHATLYWYQQILGQGPKLLIQFQNNGVVDDSQLPKDRFSAERLKGVDSTLKIQPAKLEDSAVYLCASKLLAGGGDTQYFGPGTRLTVL.

This rearrangement joins TRBV19 to TRBJ2-7; D is uncertain. The CDR3 contains 14 residues. Trimming removed 5 bases from V and 4 bases from J, with 15 bases in between. The germline V gene has CDR1 LNHDA and CDR2 SQIVND (reference sequence). In DNA, the CDR3 is TGTGCCAGTAGTCTCTCCGGGCCAACTTACGAGCAGTACTTC. Translating gives CASSLSGPTYEQYF.

V and J are TRBV7-9 and TRBJ2-1; the D gene is possibly TRBD2 (6 bases). Germline V gene data show CDR1 as SEHNR and CDR2 as FQNEAQ (reference sequence). This CDR3 contains 16 residues. V dropped 1 base and J dropped 1 base, with 11 bases sitting between them. CDR3: CASSLGPGVSYNEQFF. In DNA, the CDR3 is TGTGCCAGCAGCTTAGGTCCGGGAGTTTCCTACAATGAGCAGTTCTTC.

This clone showed up just once. The chain is built from TRBV4-1 and TRBJ1-5; D unresolved. The length of the CDR3 is 16 residues. The germline gives CDR1 MGHRA, CDR2 YSYEKL. Trimming cost V 0 bases and J 0 bases, with 9 bases left between them. The CDR3 DNA is TGCGCCAGCAGCCAAGAATTAGTATATAGCAATCAGCCCCAGCATTTT. Protein product: CASSQELVYSNQPQHF.

The gene calls are TRBV7-2 and TRBJ2-3, with D unclear. V was cut by 3 bases and J by 2 bases, with 6 bases left in between. In germline, CDR1 is SGHTA, CDR2 FQGNSA. The CDR3 contains 13 residues. In nucleotides, the CDR3 is TGTGCCAGCAGCTTTCTCATCACAGATACGCAGTATTTT. This sequence encodes CASSFLITDTQYF.

The chain combines TRBV6-5 with TRBJ2-5; 7 nucleotides agree with TRBD2. The ends lost 5 bases at V and 5 bases at J; junction bases unmatched: 8. The CDR3 contains 14 residues. Germline V gives CDR1 MNHEY, CDR2 SVGAGI. In DNA form, the CDR3 reads TGTGCCAGCAGTCTCCGGACTAGAATGGAGACCCAGTACTTC. Protein: CASSLRTRMETQYF.

The chain couples TRBV7-9 to TRBJ1-5; a possible D gene is TRBD1 (5 bases). V was shortened by 3 bases and J by 5 bases, with 11 bases between the two germline ends. This CDR3 has 14 amino acids. Germline V gene sequence: CDR1 SEHNR, CDR2 FQNEAQ (reference sequence). The CDR3 DNA reads TGTGCCAGCAGCTTCGGACAAGGGGATCAGCCCCAGCATTTT. This encodes CASSFGQGDQPQHF.

The CDR3 bases are TGTGCCAGCAGCTTAGAGTCCGTAGTAGGAGGACACTACGAGCAGTACTTC. Residues: CASSLESVVGGHYEQYF. The V gene is TRBV7-9, the J gene TRBJ2-7; D tentatively fits TRBD1 or TRBD2 (5 bases each). CDR3 length equals 17 residues. V was pared by 1 base and J by 3 bases, with 19 bases between. Looked up from germline, CDR1 is SEHNR and CDR2 is FQNEAQ (reference sequence).

The chain carries TRBV7-9 and TRBJ2-7; D is ambiguous. The V and J ends lost 5 bases and 7 bases respectively, with 12 bases between them. CDR1 is SEHNR and CDR2 is FQNEAQ in the germline V gene (reference sequence). The CDR3 has 12 residues. The CDR3 nucleotides read TGTGCCAGCAGCGCTTTTACGGGTGAGCAGTACTTC. Translated, it gives CASSAFTGEQYF.